This TCR beta chain was sequenced in a study of CD4+ T cells in melanoma. Study findings and constraints: Neoantigen-specific CD4+ T cells in melanoma reportedly had diverse differentiation states. A reported correlation linked neoantigen-specific CD4+ T cells to CD8+, macrophage and B cell function.

Sequenced by immunoSEQ multiplex PCR; TCRdb stores in-frame clones only, minus some. The sample carries about 16,000 clones, roughly four fifths recorded once. Deletions cut 3 bases from V and 4 bases from J, with 10 bases between. The CDR3 is 13 residues long. Germline-derived CDR1 and CDR2 are KGHSH and LQKENI. In the case of this clone: The target antigen is unknown.

The origin of this receptor is a human donor with melanoma. This chain uses TRBV18 with TRBJ2-7, with D possibly being TRBD1 (6 bases). Sequenced sample: cells from a culture (not recorded whether cultured in vitro). CDR3 nucleotides: TGTGCCAGCTCACCTGGGACAAGATACGAGCAGTACTTC. Its translation is CASSPGTRYEQYF.